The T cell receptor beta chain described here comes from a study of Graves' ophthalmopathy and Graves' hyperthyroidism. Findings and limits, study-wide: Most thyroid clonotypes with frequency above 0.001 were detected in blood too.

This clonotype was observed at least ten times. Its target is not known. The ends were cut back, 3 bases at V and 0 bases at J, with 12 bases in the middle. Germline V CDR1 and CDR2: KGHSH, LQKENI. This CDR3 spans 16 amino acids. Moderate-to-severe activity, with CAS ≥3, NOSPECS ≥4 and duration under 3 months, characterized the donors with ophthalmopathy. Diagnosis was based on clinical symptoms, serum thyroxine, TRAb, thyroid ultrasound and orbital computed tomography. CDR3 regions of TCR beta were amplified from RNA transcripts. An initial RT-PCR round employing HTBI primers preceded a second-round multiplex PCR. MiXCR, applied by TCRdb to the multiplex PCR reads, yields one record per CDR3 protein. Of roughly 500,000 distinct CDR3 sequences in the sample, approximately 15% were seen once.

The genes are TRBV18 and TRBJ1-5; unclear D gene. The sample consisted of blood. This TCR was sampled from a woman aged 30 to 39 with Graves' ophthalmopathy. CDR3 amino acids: CASSPRGVISNQPQHF. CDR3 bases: TGTGCCAGCTCACCTCGGGGAGTGATTAGCAATCAGCCCCAGCATTTT.